The 8 T cell receptor beta chains reported below all come from one sample, sequenced in a study of CD8+ T cells in alopecia areata. Treatment here: oral pan-JAK inhibitor, 5-10 mg twice daily. It was cDNA, reverse transcribed from extracted RNA, that served as the sequencing template. The method was immunoSEQ multiplex PCR; TCRdb's version includes in-frame clones alone and lacks a portion of them. The sample lists approximately 280,000 clones, 55% to 70% occurring once. This sample comprised CD4+ T cells sorted from blood, obtained at week 24, from a patient treated with tofacitinib. These receptors were obtained from a human donor with alopecia areata.

The gene calls are TRBV5-1 and TRBJ2-7, with 9 positions matching TRBD2. CDR3 size: 16 residues. V dropped 1 base and J dropped 5; count of bases not matched to a gene: 10. Germline loops: CDR1 SGHRS, CDR2 YFSETQ. The CDR3 spells CASSLLPSGGYNEQYF. CDR3 DNA sequence: TGCGCCAGCAGCTTGCTCCCCAGCGGGGGGTACAACGAGCAGTACTTC.

The V gene is TRBV19, the J gene TRBJ2-5; maybe TRBD1 (6 bases). Trimming took 1 base from V and 1 from J, leaving 13 bases between them. The CDR3 spans 16 residues. Germline V lookup: CDR1 LNHDA, CDR2 SQIVND (reference sequence). CDR3 protein: CASSIAKGQPQETQYF. CDR3 sequence (DNA): TGTGCCAGTAGTATAGCGAAGGGACAACCCCAAGAGACCCAGTACTTC.

J is TRBJ2-7 and V is TRBV15; tentatively, D is TRBD1 or TRBD2 (5 bases each). The CDR3 is 15 residues long. CDR1 is LNHNV, CDR2 YYDKDF, per germline (reference sequence). Trimming stripped 1 base from V and 6 bases from J, with 16 bases between. CDR3 in amino acids: CATSRVGDGQGEQYF. As DNA, the CDR3 is TGTGCCACCAGCAGAGTGGGAGACGGGCAGGGCGAGCAGTACTTC.

With respect to this clone: Other DNA sequences within the sample encode an identical CDR3. V usage is TRBV30 and J usage is TRBJ2-5, with D unresolved. CDR3 size: 13 residues. Germline-derived CDR1 and CDR2 are GTSNPN and SVGIG (reference sequence). Trimming cost V 0 bases and J 1 base, with 6 bases left between them. The CDR3 sequence: CAWSVGSQETQYF. CDR3 nucleotides: TGTGCCTGGAGTGTTGGAAGCCAAGAGACCCAGTACTTC.

The chain joins TRBV18 to TRBJ1-2; a weak D match, TRBD1 (5 bases). Trimming stripped 6 bases from V and 2 bases from J, with 10 bases between. CDR1 and CDR2 (germline): KGHSH, LQKENI. CDR3 length: 13 residues. CDR3 in amino acids: CASSQQENYGYTF. The CDR3 DNA follows: TGTGCCAGCTCCCAACAGGAGAACTATGGCTACACCTTC.

The chain combines TRBV7-2 with TRBJ2-5; 11 nucleotides match TRBD2. Trimming cost V 5 bases and J 2 bases; bases outside gene matches: 4. Germline V gene sequence: CDR1 SGHTA, CDR2 FQGNSA. The CDR3 length is 15 residues. The CDR3 region is CASSARLAGQETQYF. In nucleotides, the CDR3 is TGTGCCAGCAGCGCCCGACTAGCGGGGCAAGAGACCCAGTACTTC.

The chain carries TRBV29-1 and TRBJ2-2, with D perhaps TRBD1 (5 bases). V lost 2 bases to trimming and J lost 1 base, with 11 bases between them. The CDR3 consists of 15 residues. The germline CDR1 and CDR2 sequences are SQVTM and ANQGSEA. The CDR3 here is CSVEMGPMNTGELFF. The CDR3 DNA follows: TGCAGCGTTGAAATGGGGCCCATGAACACCGGGGAGCTGTTTTTT.

The chain joins TRBV7-9 to TRBJ1-6; 10 nucleotides line up with TRBD1. The trim removed 6 bases at V and 7 bases at J, leaving 9 bases unmatched. Germline CDR1 reads SEHNR; CDR2 reads FQNEAQ (reference sequence). This CDR3 has 16 residues. The CDR3 DNA sequence: TGTGCCAGCAGTTCTCACTCGGGACAGGGGAATTCACCCCTCCACTTT. Amino acids: CASSSHSGQGNSPLHF.